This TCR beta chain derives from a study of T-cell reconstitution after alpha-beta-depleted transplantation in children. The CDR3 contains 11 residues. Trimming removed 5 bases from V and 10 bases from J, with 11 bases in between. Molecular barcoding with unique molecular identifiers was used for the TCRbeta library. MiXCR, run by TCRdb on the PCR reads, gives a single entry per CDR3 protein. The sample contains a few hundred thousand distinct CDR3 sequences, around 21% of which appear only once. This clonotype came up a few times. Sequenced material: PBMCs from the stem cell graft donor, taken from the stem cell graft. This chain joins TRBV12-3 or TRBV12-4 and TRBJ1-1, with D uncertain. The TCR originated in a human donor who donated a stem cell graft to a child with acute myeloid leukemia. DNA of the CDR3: TGTGCCAGCAGTAAATATTTATCAGCTTTCTTT. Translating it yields CASSKYLSAFF.